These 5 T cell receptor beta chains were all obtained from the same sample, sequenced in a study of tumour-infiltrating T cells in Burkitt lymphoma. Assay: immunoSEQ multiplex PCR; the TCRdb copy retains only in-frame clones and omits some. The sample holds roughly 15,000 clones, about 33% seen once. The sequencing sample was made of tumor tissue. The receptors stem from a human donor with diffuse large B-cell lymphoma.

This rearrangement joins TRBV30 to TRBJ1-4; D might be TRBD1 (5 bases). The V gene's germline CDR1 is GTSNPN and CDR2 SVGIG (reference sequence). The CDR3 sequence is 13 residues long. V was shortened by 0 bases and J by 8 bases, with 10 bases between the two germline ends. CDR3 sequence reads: CAWSVSGLEKLFF. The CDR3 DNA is TGTGCCTGGAGTGTATCGGGGCTGGAAAAACTGTTTTTT.

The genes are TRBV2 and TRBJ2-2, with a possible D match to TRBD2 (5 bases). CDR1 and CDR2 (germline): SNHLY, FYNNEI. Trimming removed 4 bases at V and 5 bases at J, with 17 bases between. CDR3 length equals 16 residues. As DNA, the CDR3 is TGTGCCAGCAGTGTCGAGGGCCCTCTTACGACCGGGGAGCTGTTTTTT. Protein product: CASSVEGPLTTGELFF.

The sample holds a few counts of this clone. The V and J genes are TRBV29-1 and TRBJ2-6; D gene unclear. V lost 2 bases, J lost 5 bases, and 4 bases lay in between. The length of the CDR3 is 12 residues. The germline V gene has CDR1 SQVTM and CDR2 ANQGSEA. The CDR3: CSVEWRANVLTF. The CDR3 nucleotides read TGCAGCGTTGAATGGAGGGCCAACGTCCTGACTTTC.

In DNA form, the CDR3 reads TGTGCCAGCTCACCACGGGGACTAGCGTTTTCAGATACGCAGTATTTT. As protein: CASSPRGLAFSDTQYF. V is TRBV18 and J is TRBJ2-3, with 10 bases aligning to TRBD2. The CDR3 consists of 16 residues. Looked up from germline, CDR1 is KGHSH and CDR2 is LQKENI. The ends lost 1 base at V and 4 bases at J; junction bases unmatched: 5.

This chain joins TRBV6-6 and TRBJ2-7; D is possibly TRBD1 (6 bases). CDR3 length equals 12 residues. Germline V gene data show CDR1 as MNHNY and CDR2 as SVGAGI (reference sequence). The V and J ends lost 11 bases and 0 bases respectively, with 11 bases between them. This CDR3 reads CAAGASSYEQYF. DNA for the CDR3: TGTGCCGCAGGGGCCAGCTCCTACGAGCAGTACTTC.